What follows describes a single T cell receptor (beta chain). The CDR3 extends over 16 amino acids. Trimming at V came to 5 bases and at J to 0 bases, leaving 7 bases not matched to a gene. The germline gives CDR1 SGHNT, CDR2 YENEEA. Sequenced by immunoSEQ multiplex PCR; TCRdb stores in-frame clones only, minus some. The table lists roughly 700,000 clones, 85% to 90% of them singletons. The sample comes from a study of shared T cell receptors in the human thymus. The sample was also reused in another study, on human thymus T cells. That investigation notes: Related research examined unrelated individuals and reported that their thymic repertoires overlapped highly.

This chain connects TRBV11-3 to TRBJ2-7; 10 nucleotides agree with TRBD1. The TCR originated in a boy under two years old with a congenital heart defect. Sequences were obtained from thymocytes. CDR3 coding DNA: TGTGCCAGCAGCCAATCGGGACAGGGGAACTCCTACGAGCAGTACTTC. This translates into CASSQSGQGNSYEQYF.